This TCR beta chain was profiled in a study of shared clonotypes between healthy human individuals (TCRdb year 2020). With regard to the full study: Three men and a couple of women, aged 18 to 49 years, made up the cohort. Each donor's leukapheresis produced roughly between about 0.8 and 8.9 billion PBMCs. For each donor, three plates each were used for CD4 naive and CD4 memory, two plates were used for CD8 naive, and one plate was used for CD8 memory. To increase sequencing depth and limit assay-specific biases, TCR repertoire library preparation and sequencing were carried out by different laboratories using diverse techniques. To estimate repertoire size and how much clonotype sharing occurs between individuals, the study deeply sequenced the blood TCR repertoires of about five healthy adults. The paper's findings and limits, for the study overall: Sampling was restricted to blood, and TCR repertoires in tissues likely differ from the TCR repertoires found in blood. Because the study included only a small number of donors, the genetic and exposure-history diversity represented was limited. Rarefaction of sorted-subset datasets indicated incomplete sequencing despite the large sequencing depth. Based on pairwise subsampling, the degree of clonotype sharing among donors was expected to be affected by sequencing depth. Larger estimated clonotype richness was generally found for naive subsets than for memory subsets. Clonotypes shared by all four sorted-subset donors showed higher generation probabilities than non-shared clonotypes. When a handful of donors were compared, the shared fraction of clonotypes was roughly 5% for naive CD4, about 4% for naive CD8, 2.3% for memory CD4, and 0.4% for memory CD8.

Using the deep immunoSEQ assay, multiplex PCR amplified TCR CDR3 regions from genomic DNA. Extracted genomic DNA from each cell subset was spread evenly across all wells of several immunoSEQ 96-well plates, with each plate serving as a replicate. For sorted subsets, each replicate PCR was loaded with about 0.2 ug genomic DNA, equivalent to 30,000 or so T cell genomes. Purified libraries were quantified with a Qubit 3.0 fluorometer, sized on a Bioanalyzer 2100, and re-quantified with the KAPA Library Quantification kit. Each immunoSEQ 96-well plate was sequenced on its own single-read 150-cycle Illumina NextSeq 550 flow cell. Per the source publication's procedure: The immunoSEQ output contained only junctional sequences without quality scores, so filtering could not match that applied to full-length reads. To assign V/J genes and CDR3, sequences were annotated using PyIR, a Python wrapper for IgBLAST v1.9, with IMGT germline references. Reads were filtered out if the reads had weak V/J assignments (E-value above 1e-6), no CDR3, stop codons, out-of-frame junctions, or ambiguous translated residues. V3J clonotypes were defined as sequences sharing an identical inferred V gene, J gene, and CDR3 amino acid sequence. Percentage overlap between repertoires was calculated by dividing the number of shared unique clonotypes by the size of the smaller repertoire. Three approaches were used to assess repertoire richness: RTK rarefaction, the Chao1 estimator, and Recon v2.1 estimates of unobserved clonotypes. OLGA was used to compute generation probabilities for all TCRbeta clonotypes that the gDNA method yielded from several donors. The clones in this table, taken by TCRdb from immuneACCESS, are in-frame only. Not every clone is retained; where verified, under half of the shortfall comes from an unresolved V gene, and the cause of the rest is unknown. V and J calls and clone size are given by that table; D and trimming were obtained from the DNA. This sample holds about 2.2 million clones; approximately 94% were observed only once. About 1.5% of the sample is taken by the ten largest.

Compared with germline, V lacks 7 bases and J lacks 6 bases; bases without a gene match: 10. Looking up the germline V gene yields CDR1 MDHEN and CDR2 SYDVKM. The CDR3 starts with the cysteine, ends with the phenylalanine, and has 14 residues. Of all the DNA, just the CDR3 is kept, 42 bases in frame from base 1. CD8 naive samples were CD45RO-negative cells positively selected for CCR7, giving a CD45RA+CCR7+ population that excluded TemRA cells. Donors were healthy HIV-negative adults with no recently reported acute infections or vaccinations. Every donor was a Caucasian adult living in Nashville, Tennessee, USA. Blood was collected by leukapheresis, and PBMCs were isolated by Ficoll-Histopaque density gradient centrifugation and then cryopreserved in liquid nitrogen vapor phase. Purity and quantity of every magnetically sorted T cell population were checked by analytical flow cytometry. From each sorted fraction, genomic DNA was isolated and quantified by UV absorbance on a Nanodrop 2000c.

With respect to this clone: The clone's antigen remains unknown. Base qualities are not recorded, but no much larger clone differs from it by a single base.

The clonotype was recovered from a man younger than 35 in good health. Some clones in this sample may be carry-over from other donors' samples. The source material was naive CD8+ T cells from PBMCs. This specimen's cell subset or site label, interpreted: CD45RA+CCR7+. The chain couples TRBV28 to TRBJ2-7; TRBD1 agrees with 9 junctional bases. The CDR3 loop reads CASKLRDRVIEQYF. The DNA sequence is as follows: TGTGCCAGCAAGCTCCGGGACAGGGTCATCGAGCAGTACTTC.